The 14 T cell receptor beta chains below all came from one sample that was sequenced in a study of immune evolution from preneoplasia to lung adenocarcinoma. Clones were sequenced by immunoSEQ multiplex PCR, and TCRdb holds only the in-frame ones, with some missing. This sample has 11,000 to 15,000 clones, with roughly 80% found just once. Sequences were obtained from FFPE minimally invasive lung adenocarcinoma tissue. These receptors were collected from a person aged 65 to 85 with lung adenocarcinoma.

The J gene is TRBJ2-5, the V gene TRBV7-3; tentative D call: TRBD2 (5 bases). Germline CDR1 SGHTA, CDR2 FQGTGA. The CDR3 consists of 13 residues. The V end was cut by 2 bases, the J end by 5 bases, with 9 bases between. CDR3 sequence reads: CASSLLGGETQYF. The CDR3 DNA sequence: TGTGCCAGCAGCTTATTAGGAGGCGAGACCCAGTACTTC.

The chain uses TRBV6-1 and TRBJ2-5; TRBD2 agrees at 7 bases. The closer fit of TRBJ2-7 to the DNA end suggests the J call may be wrong. This CDR3 region has 14 residues. CDR1 and CDR2 from the germline V gene are MNHNS and SASEGT. The CDR3 DNA reads TGTGCCAGCAGTGCCGGGGGGAACTCCTACGAGCAGTACTTC. Translation: CASSAGGNSYEQYF.

The chain combines TRBV6-5 with TRBJ2-3, with unresolved D. V lost 0 bases, J lost 1 base, and 8 bases lay in between. Germline V lookup: CDR1 MNHEY, CDR2 SVGAGI. The CDR3 is made up of 15 amino acids. The CDR3 loop reads CASSYSNTGTDTQYF. The CDR3 DNA sequence: TGTGCCAGCAGTTACTCGAATACAGGCACAGATACGCAGTATTTT.

The V gene is TRBV5-1, the J gene TRBJ1-2; D is unclear. The CDR3 consists of 16 residues. CDR1 is SGHRS, CDR2 YFSETQ, per germline. Trimming removed 3 bases at V and 0 bases at J, with 15 bases between. The CDR3 reads CASSWLPGSANYGYTF. The CDR3 DNA follows: TGCGCCAGCAGCTGGCTCCCAGGATCAGCTAACTATGGCTACACCTTC. The variable domain in full, with the rest retrieved from reference TRBV5-1 and TRBJ1-2, is KAGVTQTPRYLIKTRGQQVTLSCSPISGHRSVSWYQQTPGQGLQFLFEYFSETQRNKGNFPGRFSGRQFSNSRSEMNVSTLELGDSALYLCASSWLPGSANYGYTFGSGTRLTVV.

The gene calls are TRBV6-5 and TRBJ1-3; a possible D gene is TRBD1 (5 bases). Trimming stripped 4 bases from V and 3 bases from J, with 13 bases between. Germline assignment: CDR1 MNHEY and CDR2 SVGAGI. The CDR3 consists of 15 residues. The CDR3 sequence is CASSLDIRGGNTIYF. DNA for the CDR3: TGTGCCAGCAGTTTGGACATTCGAGGTGGAAACACCATATATTTT.

The chain couples TRBV5-4 to TRBJ1-2, with 8 bases aligning to TRBD1. V shed 4 bases and J 0 bases; nucleotides not matched to a gene: 8. Germline CDR1 and CDR2: SGHNT and YYREEE (reference sequence). The CDR3 totals 16 residues. The CDR3 is CASSLGQGATNYGYTF. CDR3 bases: TGTGCCAGCAGCCTAGGACAGGGCGCTACTAACTATGGCTACACCTTC.

This chain joins TRBV7-6 and TRBJ1-4; TRBD1 aligns across 9 bases. There are 14 residues in the CDR3. After removal of 4 bases from V and 8 bases from J, the junction contained 5 bases not matched to a gene. In germline, CDR1 is SGHVS, CDR2 FNYEAQ. In DNA form, the CDR3 reads TGTGCCAGCAGCTCGGGACAGGGCAACGAAAAACTGTTTTTT. As protein: CASSSGQGNEKLFF.

This chain links TRBV7-8 with TRBJ1-5, with D possibly TRBD1 on 5 matching bases. CDR3 length: 16 amino acids. The germline V gene has CDR1 SGHVS and CDR2 FQNEAQ. Trimming left V 5 bases short and J 0 bases short, with 14 bases between. This CDR3 is CASSPRRGYSNQPQHF. CDR3 nucleotide sequence: TGTGCCAGCAGCCCGAGGAGGGGCTATAGCAATCAGCCCCAGCATTTT.

This clone occurred a few times. V usage is TRBV19 and J usage is TRBJ2-5; D possibly uses TRBD1 or TRBD2 (5 bases each). This CDR3 spans 13 amino acids. Looked up from germline, CDR1 is LNHDA and CDR2 is SQIVND (reference sequence). Deletions cut 2 bases from V and 7 bases from J, with 11 bases between. The CDR3 DNA reads TGTGCCAGTAGTATACTCGGTGGGGGGACCCAGTACTTC. It translates to CASSILGGGTQYF.

This clone was seen just once. The chain links TRBV2 to TRBJ2-2, with no clear D. V lost 4 bases and J 5 bases, leaving 8 bases between the germline ends. The germline V gene has CDR1 SNHLY and CDR2 FYNNEI. CDR3 length: 13 residues. The DNA of the CDR3 is TGTGCCAGCAGTGCTGTCATGACCGGGGAGCTGTTTTTT. As protein: CASSAVMTGELFF.

This clone was seen only once. The J gene is TRBJ2-5, the V gene TRBV11-3, with D tentatively TRBD1 (6 bases). The CDR3 spans 14 residues. V was pared by 5 bases and J by 2 bases, with 12 bases between. Germline lookup yields CDR1 SGHNT and CDR2 YENEEA. The CDR3 bases are TGTGCCAGCAGCCATGGGGGCAGTCAAGAGACCCAGTACTTC. As protein: CASSHGGSQETQYF.

The chain couples TRBV6-1 to TRBJ1-5, with no clear D. The V gene lost 10 bases and the J gene lost 0 bases, with 10 bases spanning the gap. CDR1 MNHNS and CDR2 SASEGT come from the germline V gene. There are 13 residues in the CDR3. The CDR3 sequence is CATRITSNQPQHF. The DNA for the CDR3 is TGTGCCACCCGGATTACTAGCAATCAGCCCCAGCATTTT.

This clone came up once. J is TRBJ2-1 and V is TRBV28; possible D gene TRBD2, 7 bases. Germline V gene lookup returns CDR1 MDHEN and CDR2 SYDVKM. CDR3 length: 15 amino acids. V was pared by 5 bases and J by 8 bases, with 19 bases between. CDR3 sequence reads: CASSTSVRGGDEQFF. CDR3 bases: TGTGCCAGCAGTACTAGCGTCAGGGGTGGGGATGAGCAGTTCTTC.

This clone was recorded a few times. Within the sample, other DNA sequences also encode this same CDR3. For the CDR3, the DNA is TGTGCCAGCAGCGTGGATAACTATGGCTACACCTTC. This gives the protein CASSVDNYGYTF. This sequence joins TRBV9 and TRBJ1-2; D not certain. Germline CDR1 and CDR2: SGDLS and YYNGEE. The CDR3 is 12 residues long. V lost 2 bases, J lost 1 base, and 3 bases lay in between. The variable domain in full, completed from reference TRBV9 and TRBJ1-2, reads DSGVTQTPKHLITATGQRVTLRCSPRSGDLSVYWYQQSLDQGLQFLIQYYNGEERAKGNILERFSAQQFPDLHSELNLSSLELGDSALYFCASSVDNYGYTFGSGTRLTVV.